Listed below are T cell receptor beta chains from one sample, sequenced in a study of shared clonotypes between healthy human individuals. Measured with immunoSEQ multiplex PCR; TCRdb has only the in-frame clones, and not every one. The sample contains some 630,000 clones, roughly 78% of which appear only once. The sequencing sample was made of memory CD4+ T cells sorted from blood. The receptor source for this set is a woman aged 25 to 45 in good health. Both conserved end residues are part of each CDR3. The order of the fields is D gene, clone size, V gene, J gene, CDR3 protein, CDR3 DNA. The D gene is left open where the match is weak. Clone size is given for some rows only: seen once, a few or many times, or a class if the clone is expanded.

D: .
size: .
V: TRBV29-1
J: TRBJ2-3
CDR3: CSVAGPGTDTQYF
DNA: TGCAGCGTTGCAGGGCCGGGCACAGATACGCAGTATTTT

D: TRBD1
size: .
V: TRBV5-1
J: TRBJ2-1
CDR3: CASSSGQTYNEQFF
DNA: TGCGCCAGCAGCTCGGGACAGACCTACAATGAGCAGTTCTTC

D: .
size: few
V: TRBV19
J: TRBJ1-2
CDR3: CASSIKPLYGYTF
DNA: TGTGCCAGTAGTATAAAGCCCCTCTATGGCTACACCTTC

D: TRBD1
size: .
V: TRBV7-9
J: TRBJ2-7
CDR3: CASSSTGGVYEQYF
DNA: TGTGCCAGCAGCTCGACAGGGGGGGTCTACGAGCAGTACTTC

D: TRBD1
size: .
V: TRBV27
J: TRBJ2-1
CDR3: CATGQGAGEQFF
DNA: TGTGCCACGGGACAGGGGGCTGGTGAGCAGTTCTTC

D: TRBD2
size: .
V: TRBV4-1
J: TRBJ2-7
CDR3: CASSLKPGLAGGIHEQYF
DNA: TGCGCCAGCAGCCTAAAACCGGGACTAGCGGGTGGGATCCACGAGCAGTACTTC

D: .
size: .
V: TRBV11-2
J: TRBJ2-7
CDR3: CAGAKDSFSYEQYF
DNA: TGTGCAGGAGCTAAGGACAGCTTCTCCTACGAGCAGTACTTC

D: .
size: .
V: TRBV5-1
J: TRBJ1-4
CDR3: CASSLNVGNEKLFF
DNA: TGCGCCAGCAGCCTCAATGTTGGTAATGAAAAACTGTTTTTT

D: .
size: few
V: TRBV5-4
J: TRBJ2-3
CDR3: CASSLGGAGSTDTQYF
DNA: TGTGCCAGCAGCTTGGGTGGTGCGGGGTCCACAGATACGCAGTATTTT

D: .
size: .
V: TRBV28
J: TRBJ2-3
CDR3: CASSAPWRSTQYF
DNA: TGTGCCAGCAGCGCCCCGTGGCGCAGTACGCAGTATTTT

D: .
size: .
V: TRBV12-5
J: TRBJ2-1
CDR3: CASGPLETVQFF
DNA: TGTGCTAGTGGTCCCCTTGAGACAGTCCAGTTCTTC

D: .
size: .
V: TRBV10-2
J: TRBJ2-2
CDR3: CASKDSAIATGELFF
DNA: TGCGCCAGCAAAGATTCAGCGATCGCCACCGGGGAGCTGTTTTTT

D: .
size: .
V: TRBV10-3
J: TRBJ2-7
CDR3: CAISRGAAGDEQYF
DNA: TGTGCCATCAGTAGGGGCGCCGCTGGGGACGAGCAGTACTTC

D: .
size: .
V: TRBV27
J: TRBJ2-4
CDR3: CASSLQGNIQYF
DNA: TGTGCCAGCAGTTTACAGGGAAACATTCAGTACTTC

D: TRBD1
size: .
V: TRBV5-1
J: TRBJ2-2
CDR3: CASSKTTGAGELFF
DNA: TGCGCCAGCAGCAAAACGACAGGGGCCGGGGAGCTGTTTTTT

D: TRBD1
size: .
V: TRBV27
J: TRBJ2-7
CDR3: CASSLGQGHEQYF
DNA: TGTGCCAGCAGTTTAGGACAGGGCCACGAGCAGTACTTC

D: .
size: .
V: TRBV28
J: TRBJ2-2
CDR3: CASSLSLDSNIYTGELFF
DNA: TGTGCCAGCAGTTTATCGCTAGATAGCAACATCTACACCGGGGAGCTGTTTTTT

D: TRBD1
size: few
V: TRBV28
J: TRBJ1-5
CDR3: CASTVGQTRQPQHF
DNA: TGTGCCAGCACCGTGGGACAGACTCGTCAGCCCCAGCATTTT

D: TRBD2
size: .
V: TRBV4-2
J: TRBJ2-1
CDR3: CASSRREGRERYNEQFF
DNA: TGTGCCAGCAGCCGAAGGGAAGGGCGGGAGCGTTACAATGAGCAGTTCTTC

D: .
size: few
V: TRBV5-1
J: TRBJ2-6
CDR3: CASSLPILRERSSGANVLTF
DNA: TGCGCCAGCAGCTTGCCGATACTTCGGGAGCGAAGCTCTGGGGCCAACGTCCTGACTTTC

D: .
size: .
V: TRBV5-1
J: TRBJ1-3
CDR3: CASSLGESSGNTIYF
DNA: TGCGCCAGCAGCTTGGGGGAGTCCTCTGGAAACACCATATATTTT

D: .
size: .
V: TRBV5-4
J: TRBJ1-3
CDR3: CASSLVTANRNTIYF
DNA: TGTGCCAGCAGCTTGGTTACAGCGAATCGAAACACCATATATTTT

D: TRBD2
size: .
V: TRBV19
J: TRBJ2-7
CDR3: CASSQISGNSYEQYF
DNA: TGTGCCAGTAGCCAGATTAGCGGGAACTCCTACGAGCAGTACTTC

D: .
size: .
V: TRBV7-9
J: TRBJ1-1
CDR3: CASSSRGVMNTEAFF
DNA: TGTGCCAGCAGCTCCCGGGGGGTCATGAACACTGAAGCTTTCTTT

D: TRBD2
size: .
V: TRBV11-2
J: TRBJ2-2
CDR3: CASSFLAGGNTGELFF
DNA: TGTGCCAGCAGCTTTCTAGCGGGAGGAAACACCGGGGAGCTGTTTTTT

D: .
size: few
V: TRBV27
J: TRBJ1-1
CDR3: CASRRTENTEAFF
DNA: TGTGCCAGCAGACGAACAGAGAACACTGAAGCTTTCTTT

D: TRBD2
size: .
V: TRBV28
J: TRBJ2-1
CDR3: CASRLAGGRNEQFF
DNA: TGTGCCAGCAGACTAGCGGGAGGCAGAAATGAGCAGTTCTTC

D: TRBD1
size: .
V: TRBV4-1
J: TRBJ2-1
CDR3: CASSLTGDEQFF
DNA: TGCGCCAGCAGCCTCACAGGGGATGAGCAGTTCTTC

D: TRBD1
size: .
V: TRBV5-4
J: TRBJ1-1
CDR3: CASSTRTGANTEAFF
DNA: TGTGCCAGCAGCACAAGGACAGGAGCTAACACTGAAGCTTTCTTT

D: TRBD2
size: many
V: TRBV27
J: TRBJ2-5
CDR3: CASSFRTPGLATQETQYF
DNA: TGTGCCAGCAGTTTTAGAACGCCGGGACTAGCGACCCAAGAGACCCAGTACTTC

D: TRBD2
size: many
V: TRBV5-4
J: TRBJ2-1
CDR3: CASMRESYNEQFF
DNA: TGTGCCAGCATGCGGGAGAGTTACAATGAGCAGTTCTTC